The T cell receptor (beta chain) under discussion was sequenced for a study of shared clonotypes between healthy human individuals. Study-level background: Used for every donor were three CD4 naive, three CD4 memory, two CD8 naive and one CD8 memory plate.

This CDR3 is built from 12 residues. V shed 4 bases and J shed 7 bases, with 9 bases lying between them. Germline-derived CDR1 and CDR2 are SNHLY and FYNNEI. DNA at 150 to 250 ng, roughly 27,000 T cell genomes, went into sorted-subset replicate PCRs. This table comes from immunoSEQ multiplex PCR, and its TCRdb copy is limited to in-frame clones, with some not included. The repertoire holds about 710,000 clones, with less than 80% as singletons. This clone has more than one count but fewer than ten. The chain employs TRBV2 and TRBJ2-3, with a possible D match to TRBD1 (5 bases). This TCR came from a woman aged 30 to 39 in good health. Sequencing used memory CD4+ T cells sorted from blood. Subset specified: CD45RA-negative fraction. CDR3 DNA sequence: TGTGCCAGCAGTGGGGGCTTTAATACGCAGTATTTT. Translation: CASSGGFNTQYF. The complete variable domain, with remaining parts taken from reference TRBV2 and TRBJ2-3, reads EPEVTQTPSHQVTQMGQEVILRCVPISNHLYFYWYRQILGQKVEFLVSFYNNEISEKSEIFDDQFSVERPDGSNFTLKIRSTKLEDSAMYFCASSGGFNTQYFGPGTRLTVL.